One sample yielded the 3 T cell receptor beta chains listed below, sequenced in a study of T cells after yellow fever vaccination (dated by TCRdb to about 2019). What this sample's treatment or condition label stands for: live attenuated yellow fever vaccine strain. Receptors were amplified or captured by 5' RACE. The reads were generated on an Illumina HiSeq 2500. TCRdb ran its own pipeline on the public reads, namely fastp trimming at Q25 and MiXCR clone calling, and kept in-frame beta chains. Rows are unified per CDR3 protein, each entry keeping the most common DNA and genes. The sample has over 150,000 distinct CDR3 sequences on record, about 6% of them singletons. Together, the top ten hold roughly 3% of the sample. The material sequenced was CD4+ T cells sorted from PBMCs, taken on the day of the first yellow fever vaccination. Receptors were obtained from a man between 18 and 35 years old who received the YFV17D yellow fever vaccine.

This sequence joins TRBV25-1 and TRBJ1-5; D ambiguous. The V and J ends lost 5 bases and 1 base respectively, with 15 bases between them. The CDR3 has 16 amino acids. The germline V gene encodes CDR1 MGHDK and CDR2 SYGVNS. The CDR3 DNA sequence: TGTGCCAGCAGTCCTCCCTATGCCACCAGCAATCAGCCCCAGCATTTT. Protein product: CASSPPYATSNQPQHF.

In this sample, this clonotype turned up a few times. The V gene is TRBV20-1, the J gene TRBJ1-4, with D unresolved. Per the germline V gene, CDR1 is DFQATT and CDR2 is SNEGSKA (reference sequence). The length of the CDR3 is 13 residues. The germline V and J ends were trimmed by 5 bases and 7 bases, with 14 bases remaining between them. CDR3 in amino acids: CSAPRGSSEKLFF. The DNA of the CDR3 is TGCAGTGCTCCGCGAGGGTCCAGTGAAAAACTGTTTTTT.

This sequence joins TRBV7-2 and TRBJ1-3; D is possibly TRBD1 (6 bases). The CDR3 has 14 residues. The V gene's germline CDR1 is SGHTA and CDR2 FQGNSA. V was trimmed by 5 bases and J by 4 bases, leaving 12 bases between them. The CDR3 here is CASSPGTRGNTIYF. CDR3 nucleotide sequence: TGTGCCAGCAGCCCCGGGACAAGAGGAAACACCATATATTTT.